Below are 22 T cell receptor beta chains sequenced from a single sample in a study of PD-1 blockade in mismatch repair-deficient tumors. The method was immunoSEQ multiplex PCR; TCRdb's version includes in-frame clones alone and lacks a portion of them. Among tens of thousands of clones, over 80% were seen once, and the ten largest hold 20%. The sample here was peripheral blood, taken 12 weeks after starting pembrolizumab. Receptors originate from an adult with mismatch repair-deficient cancer.

The chain uses TRBV6-5 and TRBJ2-4, with TRBD1 as a possible D gene (6 bases). Germline V gene lookup returns CDR1 MNHEY and CDR2 SVGAGI. With 6 bases removed from V and 8 bases from J, the gap between germline ends came to 8 bases. CDR3 length: 11 residues. In DNA, the CDR3 is TGTGCCAGCAGGAAGGGGGACATTCAGTACTTC. This gives the protein CASRKGDIQYF.

This clone was counted between two and nine times. This sequence joins TRBV10-2 and TRBJ2-7; weak D call: TRBD2 (6 bases). There are 16 residues in the CDR3. Germline assignment: CDR1 WSHSY and CDR2 SAAADI. V lost 3 bases to trimming and J lost 0 bases, with 15 bases between them. CDR3 protein: CASSDRGTGSSYEQYF. The CDR3 nucleotides are TGCGCCAGCAGTGACCGCGGGACGGGCAGCTCCTACGAGCAGTACTTC.

J is TRBJ1-5 and V is TRBV7-9; D unclear. The CDR3 contains 13 residues. Per germline, CDR1 SEHNR and CDR2 FQNEAQ (reference sequence). The V end was cut by 5 bases, the J end by 4 bases, with 9 bases between. CDR3 DNA: TGTGCCAGCAGCCGATCAGAAAATCAGCCCCAGCATTTT. Its translation is CASSRSENQPQHF. The full variable domain, completed using reference TRBV7-9 and TRBJ1-5, is DTGVSQNPRHKITKRGQNVTFRCDPISEHNRLYWYRQTLGQGPEFLTYFQNEAQLEKSRLLSDRFSAERPKGSFSTLEIQRTEQGDSAMYLCASSRSENQPQHFGDGTRLSIL.

The CDR3 coding sequence is TGCGCCAGCAGATCCGGACTAGCGGGAGAGGGGGAGACCCAGTACTTC. Translation: CASRSGLAGEGETQYF. The chain combines TRBV5-1 with TRBJ2-5, with 13 bases identical to TRBD2. CDR1 is SGHRS and CDR2 is YFSETQ in the germline V gene. This CDR3 region has 16 residues. J lost 5 bases, V lost 5 bases, and 9 bases had no gene match.

V usage is TRBV6-1 and J usage is TRBJ2-1, with 8 bases identical to TRBD2. Germline V gives CDR1 MNHNS, CDR2 SASEGT. V shed 3 bases and J 3 bases; nucleotides not matched to a gene: 4. The CDR3 contains 15 residues. The CDR3 DNA follows: TGTGCCAGCAGTGAGGGAACTAGCGGCTACAATGAGCAGTTCTTC. It yields the protein CASSEGTSGYNEQFF.

The DNA of the CDR3 is TGCGCCAGCAGCCAAGACCCGGGACAGGGCTATGGCTACACCTTC. Encoded protein: CASSQDPGQGYGYTF. The gene calls are TRBV4-1 and TRBJ1-2, with 9 bases lining up with TRBD1. Germline CDR1 is MGHRA and CDR2 is YSYEKL. The length of the CDR3 is 15 residues. The V and J ends lost 0 bases and 4 bases, in that order; junction bases with no gene match: 3.

The chain joins TRBV5-6 to TRBJ2-5; 7 bases match TRBD1. The CDR3 consists of 13 residues. Germline V CDR1 and CDR2: SGHDT, YYEEEE. V lost 3 bases and J lost 1; bases outside the gene matches: 0. The CDR3 DNA reads as TGTGCCAGCAGCTGGGACAGCCAAGAGACCCAGTACTTC. Protein: CASSWDSQETQYF.

The chain has TRBV28 and TRBJ2-1; 10 nucleotides line up with TRBD2. CDR1 is MDHEN, CDR2 SYDVKM, per germline. This CDR3 region has 18 residues. Trimming removed 2 bases from V and 9 bases from J; junction bases left unmatched: 16. The CDR3 DNA follows: TGTGCCAGCAGTTTACCCCCCCCGCGGAGCGGGAGGGCCTTTGAGCAGTTCTTC. Its translation: CASSLPPPRSGRAFEQFF.

The chain links TRBV7-9 to TRBJ1-2, with D maybe TRBD1 (5 bases). The CDR3 length is 15 residues. In germline, CDR1 is SEHNR, CDR2 FQNEAQ (reference sequence). Trimming took 1 base from V and 5 from J, leaving 14 bases between them. As DNA, the CDR3 is TGTGCCAGCAGCTTAGGGGCAGGGATTGGATATGGCTACACCTTC. It yields the protein CASSLGAGIGYGYTF.

The J gene is TRBJ2-3, the V gene TRBV9; no clear D. This CDR3 has 13 amino acids. V lost 4 bases and J lost 2, with 8 bases in between. Germline lookup yields CDR1 SGDLS and CDR2 YYNGEE. DNA for the CDR3: TGTGCCAGCAGCTGGGCCACCACAGATACGCAGTATTTT. It codes for CASSWATTDTQYF.

This clone came up a few times. V and J are TRBV12-5 and TRBJ2-1; D is possibly TRBD2 (5 bases). The CDR3 runs to 11 residues. The germline V and J ends were trimmed by 6 bases and 8 bases, with 8 bases remaining between them. The germline V gene encodes CDR1 LGHNT and CDR2 FRNRAP. In nucleotides, the CDR3 is TGTGCTAGTGGATACGGGGATGAGCAGTTCTTC. Translation: CASGYGDEQFF.

The rearrangement links TRBV5-1 to TRBJ2-7; D may be TRBD2 (7 bases). Trimming stripped 3 bases from V and 0 bases from J, with 16 bases between. The CDR3 extends over 16 amino acids. Germline lookup yields CDR1 SGHRS and CDR2 YFSETQ. In nucleotides, the CDR3 is TGCGCCAGCAGCTGGGAGGGGGTCTTAGGCTCCTACGAGCAGTACTTC. Translation: CASSWEGVLGSYEQYF. The whole variable domain, filled in from reference TRBV5-1 and TRBJ2-7, reads KAGVTQTPRYLIKTRGQQVTLSCSPISGHRSVSWYQQTPGQGLQFLFEYFSETQRNKGNFPGRFSGRQFSNSRSEMNVSTLELGDSALYLCASSWEGVLGSYEQYFGPGTRLTVT.

The chain has TRBV7-9 and TRBJ1-1; 11 nucleotides line up with TRBD1. Germline V gene data show CDR1 as SEHNR and CDR2 as FQNEAQ (reference sequence). The CDR3 is made up of 15 amino acids. V shed 8 bases, J shed 4 bases, and the junction held 9 bases outside the gene matches. CDR3 nucleotides: TGTGCCAGCGGAGACCGGGACAGGGGGATCACTGAAGCTTTCTTT. This sequence encodes CASGDRDRGITEAFF.

This chain uses TRBV18 with TRBJ2-7, with 8 bases matching TRBD1. V shed 3 bases and J 3 bases; nucleotides not matched to a gene: 7. The CDR3 extends over 15 amino acids. The germline V gene encodes CDR1 KGHSH and CDR2 LQKENI. CDR3 nucleotides: TGTGCCAGCTCACCCCACGTGGGACAGGTCTACGAGCAGTACTTC. Residues: CASSPHVGQVYEQYF.

J is TRBJ1-2 and V is TRBV19; no firm D call. This CDR3 has 13 residues. V was cut by 3 bases and J by 6 bases, with 11 bases left in between. The germline CDR1 and CDR2 sequences are LNHDA and SQIVND (reference sequence). The CDR3 here is CASSMRRDHGYTF. For the CDR3, the DNA is TGTGCCAGTAGTATGAGAAGGGATCATGGCTACACCTTC.

V gene TRBV27 combines with J gene TRBJ1-1; D remains ambiguous. The CDR3 length is 11 residues. Germline CDR1 reads MNHEY; CDR2 reads SMNVEV (reference sequence). The V end lost 6 bases, the J end lost 5 bases, and 7 bases lay between the germline ends. CDR3 amino acids: CASSSRTEAFF. The CDR3 DNA reads TGTGCCAGCAGCTCCCGAACTGAAGCTTTCTTT.

V is TRBV16 and J is TRBJ2-2; D gene unclear. The length of the CDR3 is 13 residues. Trimming took 0 bases from V and 6 from J, leaving 5 bases between them. The germline V gene encodes CDR1 KGHSY and CDR2 FQNENV. CDR3 DNA: TGTGCCAGCAGCCAATCTATCCCCGGGGAGCTGTTTTTT. It is translated as CASSQSIPGELFF.

The V call is TRBV28, the J call TRBJ2-5; tentative D call: TRBD2 (6 bases). Per germline, CDR1 MDHEN and CDR2 SYDVKM. Trimming pared 5 bases from V and 4 bases from J, leaving 20 bases between. The CDR3 spans 16 residues. For the CDR3, the DNA is TGTGCCAGCAGTCCGTGGAGGGCCCGGGGTGGAGAGACCCAGTACTTC. Its translation is CASSPWRARGGETQYF.

The chain uses TRBV19 and TRBJ2-2; D is unclear. V shed 4 bases and J shed 6 bases, with 18 bases lying between them. Germline CDR1 LNHDA, CDR2 SQIVND (reference sequence). The CDR3 consists of 16 residues. CDR3 sequence: CASSTGQAESPGELFF. DNA for the CDR3: TGTGCCAGTAGTACCGGGCAGGCGGAGAGCCCCGGGGAGCTGTTTTTT. The complete variable domain, with remaining parts taken from reference TRBV19 and TRBJ2-2, reads DGGITQSPKYLFRKEGQNVTLSCEQNLNHDAMYWYRQDPGQGLRLIYYSQIVNDFQKGDIAEGYSVSREKKESFPLTVTSAQKNPTAFYLCASSTGQAESPGELFFGEGSRLTVL.

This clone was detected only a few times. The chain joins TRBV5-1 to TRBJ2-7, with 8 positions matching TRBD2. The CDR3 has 14 amino acids. The V gene's germline CDR1 is SGHRS and CDR2 YFSETQ. J lost 3 bases, V lost 3 bases, and 5 bases had no gene match. CDR3 sequence reads: CASSSTSGVYEQYF. As DNA, the CDR3 is TGCGCCAGCAGCTCAACTAGCGGCGTCTACGAGCAGTACTTC.

The chain uses TRBV19 and TRBJ2-1; 9 bases agree with TRBD1. Germline V gene lookup returns CDR1 LNHDA and CDR2 SQIVND (reference sequence). CDR3 length equals 16 residues. The J segment lost 6 bases and the V segment lost 4 bases, leaving 10 bases of the junction unmatched. CDR3 nucleotides: TGTGCCAGTAGTACCCTACTACCACAGGGGGCCAATGAGCAGTTCTTC. It encodes CASSTLLPQGANEQFF. The full variable domain, completed using reference TRBV19 and TRBJ2-1, is DGGITQSPKYLFRKEGQNVTLSCEQNLNHDAMYWYRQDPGQGLRLIYYSQIVNDFQKGDIAEGYSVSREKKESFPLTVTSAQKNPTAFYLCASSTLLPQGANEQFFGPGTRLTVL.

The chain uses TRBV5-1 and TRBJ1-4, with D perhaps TRBD1 (6 bases). CDR3 length: 15 residues. The V gene's germline CDR1 is SGHRS and CDR2 YFSETQ. V lost 4 bases and J lost 6, with 16 bases in between. The CDR3 loop reads CASSLGQPGDEKLFF. CDR3 DNA sequence: TGCGCCAGCAGCCTAGGACAGCCCGGGGATGAAAAACTGTTTTTT.